This TCR beta chain came from a study of T cell responses to AZD1222 COVID-19 vaccine. Study-wide points: Without day 14 samples, only post-peak T cell repertoires were studied. Donors skewed white British and female; clonal diversity was possibly underestimated. Vaccination with two AZD1222 doses was followed by a rise in Spike-specific TCR breadth and depth.

Remarks on this clone: Its matching antigen is unknown.

Repertoires were generated with immunoSEQ multiplex PCR, while TCRdb's copy carries only in-frame clones and drops some. Here the sample spans fewer than 150,000 clones, approximately 94% being singletons. This CDR3 is built from 13 residues. Between the trimmed V and J ends, which lost 0 bases and 10 bases, there was a span of 9 bases. The V gene's germline CDR1 is KGHSH and CDR2 LQKENI. V gene TRBV18 combines with J gene TRBJ1-4; D uncertain. Specimen: peripheral blood, collected on day 0 of AZD1222 vaccination. The origin of this receptor is an adult in good health. CDR3 bases: TGTGCCAGCTCACCACCTATGGGTAGAAAACTGTTTTTT. Translated: CASSPPMGRKLFF.